This paragraph covers one TCR beta chain sequence. This sample is drawn from a study of cytomegalovirus exposure and HLA in healthy donors. This CDR3 comprises 14 residues. Germline CDR1 is SEHNR and CDR2 is FQNEAQ (reference sequence). Primers: 60 Vbeta forward and 13 Jbeta reverse. Assay: immunoSEQ multiplex PCR; the TCRdb copy retains only in-frame clones and omits some. The sample data list approximately 110,000 clones. The source material was PBMCs. The rearrangement joins TRBV7-9 to TRBJ2-5, with D maybe TRBD2 (7 bases). The J call could be wrong; TRBJ2-7 is a better fit for the DNA end. The origin of this receptor is a man aged 35 to 55 in good health and CMV-seronegative. The CDR3 region has the DNA TGTGCCAGCTCCCGTGGGGGGGCTAGGAGCGAGCAGTACTTC. This sequence encodes CASSRGGARSEQYF.